These 24 T cell receptor beta chains share one sample of origin, sequenced in a study of post-analysis software for immune sequencing data. Study-level results: Five or six TRBV segments, TRBV5-6, TRBV5-1 and TRBV20-1 among them, were found more frequent in patients than controls.

For these receptors, no antigen is known. Tagging with unique molecular identifiers was a feature of the TCR beta cDNA libraries. A single record per CDR3 protein comes from TCRdb applying MiXCR to the PCR reads. The sample has approximately 440,000 distinct CDR3 sequences, over 35% seen once; the top ten hold over 10%. Sample: blood. These TCRs come from a girl aged 10-17 years with multiple sclerosis.

In the case of this clonotype: A read error may produce the germline difference seen at one junction end. V and J are TRBV3-1 and TRBJ1-6; maybe TRBD1 (5 bases). Germline V lookup: CDR1 LGHDT, CDR2 YNNKEL (reference sequence). The CDR3 sequence is 17 residues long. DNA for the CDR3: TGCGCCAGCAGCCAAGCAGACAGCGGGAATATCCATTCACCCCTCCACTTT. It translates to CASSQADSGNIHSPLHF.

V gene TRBV14 combines with J gene TRBJ2-1; 11 nucleotides agree with TRBD2. V lost 2 bases and J lost 2; bases outside the gene matches: 11. Per the germline V gene, CDR1 is SGHDN and CDR2 is FVKESK. CDR3 length: 19 residues. The CDR3 is CASSQTGTSGRVTYNEQFF. Here the CDR3 DNA reads TGTGCCAGCAGCCAAACCGGGACTAGCGGCAGAGTTACCTACAATGAGCAGTTCTTC.

This chain uses TRBV28 with TRBJ2-3; weak D call: TRBD1 (6 bases). V was clipped by 7 bases and J by 10 bases, with 15 bases between them. The CDR3 totals 12 residues. Looked up from germline, CDR1 is MDHEN and CDR2 is SYDVKM. CDR3 residues: CASTPGHQSQYF. CDR3 sequence (DNA): TGTGCCAGCACCCCGGGACACCAATCGCAGTATTTT. The variable domain in full, completed from reference TRBV28 and TRBJ2-3, reads DVKVTQSSRYLVKRTGEKVFLECVQDMDHENMFWYRQDPGLGLRLIYFSYDVKMKEKGDIPEGYSVSREKKERFSLILESASTNQTSMYLCASTPGHQSQYFGPGTRLTVL.

This clonotype turned up a few times. This sequence joins TRBV20-1 and TRBJ2-1; TRBD1 aligns across 8 bases. This CDR3 has 13 residues. The germline gives CDR1 DFQATT, CDR2 SNEGSKA (reference sequence). After removal of 6 bases from V and 3 bases from J, the junction contained 4 bases not matched to a gene. The CDR3: CSAEGTGYNEQFF. The CDR3, as DNA: TGCAGTGCCGAGGGGACAGGCTACAATGAGCAGTTCTTC.

This clonotype was seen more than once but under ten times. The rearrangement uses TRBV12-3 or TRBV12-4 and TRBJ2-1, with 14 bases that match TRBD2. The junction had 7 bases not matched to a gene; V was cut back by 5 bases and J by 10 bases. The CDR3 runs to 15 residues. CDR3 loop: CASSPGLAGGQEQFF. CDR3 bases: TGTGCCAGCAGTCCCGGACTAGCGGGAGGTCAGGAGCAGTTCTTC.

This clonotype was detected only a few times. This chain links TRBV7-9 with TRBJ2-3; 7 nucleotides line up with TRBD2. The CDR3 runs 15 residues. The V gene's germline CDR1 is SEHNR and CDR2 FQNEAQ (reference sequence). V shed 1 base and J 6 bases; nucleotides not matched to a gene: 7. CDR3 region: CASSLGAGLRDTQYF. CDR3 DNA sequence: TGTGCCAGCAGCTTAGGAGCGGGACTGAGGGATACGCAGTATTTT.

In its sample, this clonotype was seen a few times. One end of the junction does not line up with germline, which may come from a read error. The V and J genes are TRBV4-1 and TRBJ2-3; perhaps TRBD2 as D (6 bases). The CDR3 is 17 residues long. The germline V gene has CDR1 MGHRA and CDR2 YSYEKL. This CDR3 reads CASSQDGGGTVADMQYF. For the CDR3, the DNA is TGCGCCAGCAGCCAAGACGGGGGAGGAACAGTAGCAGATATGCAGTATTTT.

The V call is TRBV2, the J call TRBJ2-1; D not certain. CDR1 is SNHLY, CDR2 FYNNEI, per germline. The ends were cut back, 7 bases at V and 8 bases at J, with 27 bases in the middle. The CDR3 spans 17 residues. The CDR3 spells CASNQGHGRAKGYEQFF. CDR3 bases: TGTGCCAGCAATCAAGGCCATGGAAGGGCGAAGGGCTATGAGCAGTTCTTC.

The rearrangement links TRBV5-1 to TRBJ1-4, with D perhaps matching TRBD1 (6 bases). V was pared by 3 bases and J by 4 bases, with 10 bases between. CDR3 length equals 14 residues. Germline V gene data show CDR1 as SGHRS and CDR2 as YFSETQ. CDR3 loop: CASSCGQLNEKLFF. CDR3 in DNA: TGCGCCAGCAGCTGTGGACAGCTTAATGAAAAACTGTTTTTT. Drawing the rest from reference TRBV5-1 and TRBJ1-4, the complete variable domain is KAGVTQTPRYLIKTRGQQVTLSCSPISGHRSVSWYQQTPGQGLQFLFEYFSETQRNKGNFPGRFSGRQFSNSRSEMNVSTLELGDSALYLCASSCGQLNEKLFFGSGTQLSVL.

This clonotype was found a few times. Here the CDR3 reads CASSGGYEQFF. The CDR3 DNA reads as TGTGCCAGCAGTGGGGGTTATGAGCAGTTCTTC. The rearrangement uses TRBV2 and TRBJ2-1; D not certain. The CDR3 spans 11 residues. The V end was cut by 4 bases, the J end by 8 bases, with 6 bases between. Germline-derived CDR1 and CDR2 are SNHLY and FYNNEI.

The chain employs TRBV7-3 and TRBJ1-6; D perhaps matches TRBD1 (5 bases). Trimming removed 5 bases at V and 10 bases at J, with 18 bases between. CDR1 and CDR2 from the germline V gene are SGHTA and FQGTGA. This CDR3 is 15 amino acids long. This CDR3 is CASSRGRQNGSPLHF. In nucleotides, the CDR3 is TGTGCCAGCAGCAGGGGCCGACAGAACGGATCACCCCTCCACTTT.

The V call is TRBV9, the J call TRBJ2-5; D gene uncertain. From germline, CDR1 is SGDLS and CDR2 YYNGEE. This CDR3 spans 14 amino acids. The germline V and J ends were trimmed by 0 bases and 2 bases, with 8 bases remaining between them. The CDR3 reads CASSVGAAQETQYF. As DNA, the CDR3 is TGTGCCAGCAGCGTAGGGGCGGCTCAAGAGACCCAGTACTTC.

This CDR3 reads CASSLSGGLAKNIQYF. Written as DNA, the CDR3 is TGTGCCAGCAGTTTATCCGGGGGATTAGCCAAAAACATTCAGTACTTC. The rearrangement joins TRBV28 to TRBJ2-4; tentatively, D is TRBD2 (6 bases). V was pared by 1 base and J by 0 bases, with 10 bases between. CDR1 MDHEN and CDR2 SYDVKM come from the germline V gene. This CDR3 is built from 16 residues.

A few counts support this clonotype. This rearrangement joins TRBV18 to TRBJ1-1; possibly TRBD1 for D (6 bases). CDR3 size: 16 residues. Germline CDR1 is KGHSH and CDR2 is LQKENI. Trimming stripped 6 bases from V and 4 bases from J, with 21 bases between. CDR3 DNA: TGTGCCAGCTCGAGAGACCCAGCAGGGGTAGGCACTGAAGCTTTCTTT. Its translation is CASSRDPAGVGTEAFF.

V and J are TRBV10-3 and TRBJ2-1; 11 bases agree with TRBD2. The CDR3 runs 19 residues. The V segment lost 0 bases and the J segment 5 bases; nucleotides outside the gene matches: 12. Per germline, CDR1 ENHRY and CDR2 SYGVKD. CDR3 in amino acids: CAISESWWLAGGKNNEQFF. The CDR3 DNA sequence: TGTGCCATCAGTGAGTCGTGGTGGCTAGCGGGAGGAAAAAACAATGAGCAGTTCTTC.

In its sample, this clonotype was seen a few times. The CDR3 loop is CSVERGEETQYF. CDR3 DNA sequence: TGCAGCGTTGAAAGGGGGGAGGAGACCCAGTACTTC. V is TRBV29-1 and J is TRBJ2-5; D possibly matches TRBD1 or TRBD2 (6 bases each). There are 12 residues in the CDR3. Trimming removed 2 bases from V and 5 bases from J, with 9 bases in between. Germline V gene sequence: CDR1 SQVTM, CDR2 ANQGSEA.

V gene TRBV7-3 combines with J gene TRBJ2-3; D ambiguous. Looked up from germline, CDR1 is SGHTA and CDR2 is FQGTGA. V lost 1 base to trimming and J lost 4 bases, with 18 bases between them. CDR3 size: 17 residues. CDR3 DNA: TGTGCCAGCAGCTTAAGGGCCCGGACGGTGCGCGCAGATACGCAGTATTTT. Protein product: CASSLRARTVRADTQYF.

The CDR3 DNA is TGTGCCAGCAGCCAGGAGAGAGTCTATCAGTATTTT. Translating gives CASSQERVYQYF. V usage is TRBV14 and J usage is TRBJ2-3; D ambiguous. Trimming pared 3 bases from V and 12 bases from J, leaving 13 bases between. The CDR3 sequence is 12 residues long. Germline V gene data show CDR1 as SGHDN and CDR2 as FVKESK.

The rearrangement joins TRBV7-6 to TRBJ2-3; 8 nucleotides align to TRBD2. V dropped 4 bases and J dropped 1; count of bases not matched to a gene: 1. Germline CDR1 is SGHVS and CDR2 is FNYEAQ. This CDR3 region has 14 residues. CDR3 DNA: TGTGCCAGCAGCTCAGCGGGAGGCACAGATACGCAGTATTTT. Protein product: CASSSAGGTDTQYF. Supplemented by reference TRBV7-6 and TRBJ2-3, the full variable domain reads GAGVSQSPRYKVTKRGQDVALRCDPISGHVSLYWYRQALGQGPEFLTYFNYEAQQDKSGLPNDRFSAERPEGSISTLTIQRTEQRDSAMYRCASSSAGGTDTQYFGPGTRLTVL.

This chain uses TRBV7-2 with TRBJ1-6; D unresolved. The germline V gene has CDR1 SGHTA and CDR2 FQGNSA. The CDR3 loop spans 12 amino acids. V lost 2 bases, J lost 7 bases, and 3 bases lay in between. In DNA, the CDR3 is TGTGCCAGCAGCTTACTCAATTCACCCCTCCACTTT. Translation: CASSLLNSPLHF.

Only a few counts were recorded for this clonotype. The genes are TRBV20-1 and TRBJ2-5; 10 bases match TRBD2. The CDR3 runs to 21 residues. V was clipped by 2 bases and J by 4 bases; unmatched bases: 25. Germline assignment: CDR1 DFQATT and CDR2 SNEGSKA (reference sequence). This CDR3 reads CSARPLPHASSGRVVGETQYF. The CDR3 DNA is TGCAGTGCTAGACCTCTTCCCCACGCGTCTAGCGGGAGAGTCGTTGGAGAGACCCAGTACTTC.

The chain is built from TRBV6-2 or TRBV6-3 and TRBJ2-5, with 7 bases matching TRBD1. From germline, CDR1 is MNHEY and CDR2 SVGEGT. V was clipped by 6 bases and J by 1 base; unmatched bases: 11. The CDR3 is made up of 16 amino acids. The CDR3 region is CASRDSPGQIQETQYF. CDR3 DNA sequence: TGTGCCAGCAGAGATTCACCGGGACAGATCCAAGAGACCCAGTACTTC.

Regarding this clonotype: The conserved phenylalanine or tryptophan is not found at the CDR3 terminus, so this likely reflects a read error. The chain joins TRBV11-2 to TRBJ2-7; 9 positions agree with TRBD1. CDR3 length: 15 residues. V lost 5 bases to trimming and J lost 5 bases; unmatched junction nucleotides: 10. Germline assignment: CDR1 SGHAT and CDR2 FQNNGV. The CDR3 nucleotides are TGTGCCAGCAGCCCCCTCCGGGACAGGGTTAACGAGCAGTACTTA. Translated, it gives CASSPLRDRVNEQYL.

The V gene is TRBV7-3, the J gene TRBJ2-7; 14 bases are shared with TRBD2. Near its end, the DNA agrees better with TRBJ2-5, so the J call may be wrong. Germline CDR1 is SGHTA and CDR2 is FQGTGA. The CDR3 is 16 amino acids. CDR3 loop: CASSANGLAGGETQYF. CDR3 sequence (DNA): TGTGCCAGCAGCGCAAACGGACTAGCGGGAGGTGAGACCCAGTACTTC.